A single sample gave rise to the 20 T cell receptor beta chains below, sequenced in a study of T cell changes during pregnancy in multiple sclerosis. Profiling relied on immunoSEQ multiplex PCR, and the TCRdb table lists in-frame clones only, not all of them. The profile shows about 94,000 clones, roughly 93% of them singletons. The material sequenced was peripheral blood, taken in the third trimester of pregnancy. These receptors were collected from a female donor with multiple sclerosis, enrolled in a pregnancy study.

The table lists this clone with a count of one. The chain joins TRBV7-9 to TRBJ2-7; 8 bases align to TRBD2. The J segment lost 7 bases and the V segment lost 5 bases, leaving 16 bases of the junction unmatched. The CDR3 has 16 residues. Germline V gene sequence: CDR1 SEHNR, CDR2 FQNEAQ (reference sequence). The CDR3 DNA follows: TGTGCCAGCAGCCCTAACCGGGGGGGAATGGCGGGGGAGCAGTACTTC. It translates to CASSPNRGGMAGEQYF.

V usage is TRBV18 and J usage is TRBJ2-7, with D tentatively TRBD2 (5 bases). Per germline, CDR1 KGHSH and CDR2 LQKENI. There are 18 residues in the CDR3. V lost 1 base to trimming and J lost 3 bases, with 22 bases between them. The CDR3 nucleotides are TGTGCCAGCTCACCACGGGCAGGAACGGGCGGGTCGGGCTACGAGCAGTACTTC. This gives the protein CASSPRAGTGGSGYEQYF.

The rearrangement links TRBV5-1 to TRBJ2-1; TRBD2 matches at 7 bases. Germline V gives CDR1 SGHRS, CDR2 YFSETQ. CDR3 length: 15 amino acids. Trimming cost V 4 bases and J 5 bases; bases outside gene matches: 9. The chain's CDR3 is CASSVKGGPNNEQFF. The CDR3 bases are TGCGCCAGCAGCGTGAAGGGAGGGCCCAACAATGAGCAGTTCTTC.

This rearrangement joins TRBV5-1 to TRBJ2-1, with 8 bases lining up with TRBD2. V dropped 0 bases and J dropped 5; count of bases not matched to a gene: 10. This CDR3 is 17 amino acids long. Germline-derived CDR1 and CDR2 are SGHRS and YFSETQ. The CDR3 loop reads CASSLEGLAGYDNEQFF. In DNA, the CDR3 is TGCGCCAGCAGCTTGGAGGGGCTAGCGGGTTACGACAATGAGCAGTTCTTC.

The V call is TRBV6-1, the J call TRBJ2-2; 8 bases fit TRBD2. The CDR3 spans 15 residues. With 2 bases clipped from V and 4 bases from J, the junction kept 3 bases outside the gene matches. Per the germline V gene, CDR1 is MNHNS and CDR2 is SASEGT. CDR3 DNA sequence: TGTGCCAGCAGTGAACTAGCGGGTCTCACCGGGGAGCTGTTTTTT. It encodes CASSELAGLTGELFF.

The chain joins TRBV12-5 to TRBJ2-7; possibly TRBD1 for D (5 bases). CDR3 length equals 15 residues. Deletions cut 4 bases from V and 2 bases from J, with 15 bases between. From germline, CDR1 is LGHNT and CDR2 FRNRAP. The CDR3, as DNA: TGTGCTAGTGGTTCCCAGACAGCCTCTCCCTACGAGCAGTACTTC. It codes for CASGSQTASPYEQYF.

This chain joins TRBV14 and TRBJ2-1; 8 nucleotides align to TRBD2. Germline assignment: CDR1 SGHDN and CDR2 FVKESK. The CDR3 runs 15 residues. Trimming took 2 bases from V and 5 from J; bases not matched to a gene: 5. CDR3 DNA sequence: TGTGCCAGCAGCCAACGGACTAGCTTCCACAATGAGCAGTTCTTC. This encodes CASSQRTSFHNEQFF.

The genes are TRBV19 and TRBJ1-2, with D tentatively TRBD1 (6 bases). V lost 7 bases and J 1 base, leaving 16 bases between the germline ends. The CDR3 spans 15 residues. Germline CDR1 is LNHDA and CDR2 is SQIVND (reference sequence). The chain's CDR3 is CASITDSQFNYGYTF. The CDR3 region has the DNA TGTGCCAGTATTACGGACAGCCAATTTAACTATGGCTACACCTTC. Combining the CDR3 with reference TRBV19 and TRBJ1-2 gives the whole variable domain DGGITQSPKYLFRKEGQNVTLSCEQNLNHDAMYWYRQDPGQGLRLIYYSQIVNDFQKGDIAEGYSVSREKKESFPLTVTSAQKNPTAFYLCASITDSQFNYGYTFGSGTRLTVV.

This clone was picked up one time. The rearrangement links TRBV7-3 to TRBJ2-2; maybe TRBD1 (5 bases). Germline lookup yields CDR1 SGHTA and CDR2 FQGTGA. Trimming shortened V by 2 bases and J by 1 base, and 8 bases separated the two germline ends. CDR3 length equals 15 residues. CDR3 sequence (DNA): TGTGCCAGCAGCTTACTAACAGGGAACACCGGGGAGCTGTTTTTT. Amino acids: CASSLLTGNTGELFF.

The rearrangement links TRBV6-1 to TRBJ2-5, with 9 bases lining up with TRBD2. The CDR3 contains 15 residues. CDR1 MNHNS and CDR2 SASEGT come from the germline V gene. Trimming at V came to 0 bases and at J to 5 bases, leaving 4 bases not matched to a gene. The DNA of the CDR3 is TGTGCCAGCAGTGAAGCGGCGGGAGGGCTGGAGACCCAGTACTTC. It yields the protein CASSEAAGGLETQYF.

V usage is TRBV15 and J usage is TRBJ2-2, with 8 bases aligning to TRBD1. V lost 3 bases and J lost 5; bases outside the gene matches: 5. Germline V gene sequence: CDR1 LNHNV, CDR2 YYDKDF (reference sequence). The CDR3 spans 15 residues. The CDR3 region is CATSRDRVGTGELFF. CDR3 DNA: TGTGCCACCAGCAGGGACAGGGTGGGGACCGGGGAGCTGTTTTTT. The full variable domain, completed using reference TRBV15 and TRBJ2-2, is DAMVIQNPRYQVTQFGKPVTLSCSQTLNHNVMYWYQQKSSQAPKLLFHYYDKDFNNEADTPDNFQSRRPNTSFCFLDIRSPGLGDTAMYLCATSRDRVGTGELFFGEGSRLTVL.

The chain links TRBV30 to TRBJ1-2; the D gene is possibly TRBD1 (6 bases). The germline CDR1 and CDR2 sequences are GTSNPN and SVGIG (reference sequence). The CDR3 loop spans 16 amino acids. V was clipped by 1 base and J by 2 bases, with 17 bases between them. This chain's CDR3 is CAWSASTGFENYGYTF. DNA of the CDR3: TGTGCCTGGAGTGCATCTACAGGGTTTGAGAACTATGGCTACACCTTC.

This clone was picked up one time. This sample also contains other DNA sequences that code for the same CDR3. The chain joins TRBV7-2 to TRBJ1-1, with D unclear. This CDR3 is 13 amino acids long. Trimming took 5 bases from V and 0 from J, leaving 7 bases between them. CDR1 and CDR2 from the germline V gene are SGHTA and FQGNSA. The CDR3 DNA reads TGTGCCAGCAGCCCGTATTTGAACACTGAAGCTTTCTTT. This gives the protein CASSPYLNTEAFF. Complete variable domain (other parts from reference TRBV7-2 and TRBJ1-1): GAGVSQSPSNKVTEKGKDVELRCDPISGHTALYWYRQSLGQGLEFLIYFQGNSAPDKSGLPSDRFSAERTGGSVSTLTIQRTQQEDSAVYLCASSPYLNTEAFFGQGTRLTVV.

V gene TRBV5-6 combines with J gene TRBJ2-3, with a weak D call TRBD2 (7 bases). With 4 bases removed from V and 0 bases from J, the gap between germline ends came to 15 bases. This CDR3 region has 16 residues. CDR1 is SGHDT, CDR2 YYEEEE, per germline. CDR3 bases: TGTGCCAGCAGCCCGGTGGGGGGGCGCAGCACAGATACGCAGTATTTT. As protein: CASSPVGGRSTDTQYF. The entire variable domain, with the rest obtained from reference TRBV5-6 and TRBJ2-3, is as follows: DAGVTQSPTHLIKTRGQQVTLRCSPKSGHDTVSWYQQALGQGPQFIFQYYEEEERQRGNFPDRFSGHQFPNYSSELNVNALLLGDSALYLCASSPVGGRSTDTQYFGPGTRLTVL.

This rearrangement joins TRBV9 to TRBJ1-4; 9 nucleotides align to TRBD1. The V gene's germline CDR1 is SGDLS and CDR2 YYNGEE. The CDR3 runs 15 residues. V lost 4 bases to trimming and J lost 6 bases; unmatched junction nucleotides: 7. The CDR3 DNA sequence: TGTGCCAGCAGCTTACGGACAGGGGAATATGAAAAACTGTTTTTT. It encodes CASSLRTGEYEKLFF.

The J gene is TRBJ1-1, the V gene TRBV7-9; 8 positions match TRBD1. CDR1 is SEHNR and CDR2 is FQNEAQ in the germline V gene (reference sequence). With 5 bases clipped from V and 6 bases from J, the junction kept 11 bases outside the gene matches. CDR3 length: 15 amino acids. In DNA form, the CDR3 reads TGTGCCAGCAGCCAACCGACAGGGGTTGTCGCTGAAGCTTTCTTT. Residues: CASSQPTGVVAEAFF.

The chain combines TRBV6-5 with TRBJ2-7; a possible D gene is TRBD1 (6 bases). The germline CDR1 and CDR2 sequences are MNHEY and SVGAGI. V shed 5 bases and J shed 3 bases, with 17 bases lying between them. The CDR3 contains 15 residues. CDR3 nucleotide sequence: TGTGCCAGCAGTGCGATCGGGACCAGGGGCTACGAGCAGTACTTC. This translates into CASSAIGTRGYEQYF.

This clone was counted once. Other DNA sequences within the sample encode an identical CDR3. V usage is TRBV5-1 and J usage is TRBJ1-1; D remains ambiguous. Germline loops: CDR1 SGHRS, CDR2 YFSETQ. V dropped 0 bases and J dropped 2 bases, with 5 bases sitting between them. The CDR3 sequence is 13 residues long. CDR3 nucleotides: TGCGCCAGCAGCTTGGCCGGTAACACTGAAGCTTTCTTT. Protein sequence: CASSLAGNTEAFF. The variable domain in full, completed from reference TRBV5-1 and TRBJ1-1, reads KAGVTQTPRYLIKTRGQQVTLSCSPISGHRSVSWYQQTPGQGLQFLFEYFSETQRNKGNFPGRFSGRQFSNSRSEMNVSTLELGDSALYLCASSLAGNTEAFFGQGTRLTVV.

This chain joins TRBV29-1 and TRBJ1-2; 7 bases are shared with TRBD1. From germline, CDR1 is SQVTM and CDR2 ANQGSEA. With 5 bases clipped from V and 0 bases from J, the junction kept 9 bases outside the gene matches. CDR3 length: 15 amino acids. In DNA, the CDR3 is TGCAGCGTTCCCGACAGGGAAGAAGCTAACTATGGCTACACCTTC. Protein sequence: CSVPDREEANYGYTF.

CDR3 protein: CASSQRTPSTDTQYF. The CDR3 DNA reads TGCGCCAGCAGCCAGCGTACCCCCAGCACAGATACGCAGTATTTT. The chain links TRBV4-1 to TRBJ2-3; D not resolved. Trimming pared 3 bases from V and 0 bases from J, leaving 10 bases between. CDR1 MGHRA and CDR2 YSYEKL come from the germline V gene. This CDR3 contains 15 residues.